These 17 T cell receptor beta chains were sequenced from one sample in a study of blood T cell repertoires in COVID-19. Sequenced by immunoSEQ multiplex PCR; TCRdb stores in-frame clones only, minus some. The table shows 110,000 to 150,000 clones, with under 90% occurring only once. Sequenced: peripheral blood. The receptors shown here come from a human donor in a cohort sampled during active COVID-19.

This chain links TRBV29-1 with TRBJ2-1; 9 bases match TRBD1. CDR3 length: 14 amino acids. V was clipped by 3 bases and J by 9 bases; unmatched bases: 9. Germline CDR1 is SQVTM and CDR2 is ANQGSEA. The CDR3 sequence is CSVDGTGSLGEQFF. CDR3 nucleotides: TGCAGCGTTGATGGGACAGGGAGTTTAGGTGAGCAGTTCTTC.

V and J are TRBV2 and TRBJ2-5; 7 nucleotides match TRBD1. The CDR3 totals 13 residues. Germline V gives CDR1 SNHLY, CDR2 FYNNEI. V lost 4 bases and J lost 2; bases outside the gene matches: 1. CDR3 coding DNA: TGTGCCAGCAGTGTACAGGGGCAAGAGACCCAGTACTTC. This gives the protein CASSVQGQETQYF.

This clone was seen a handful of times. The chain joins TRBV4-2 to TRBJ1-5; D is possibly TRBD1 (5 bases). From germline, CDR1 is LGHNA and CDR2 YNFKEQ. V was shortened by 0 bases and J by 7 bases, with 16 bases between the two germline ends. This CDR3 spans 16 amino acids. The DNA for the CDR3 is TGTGCCAGCAGCCAAGACCCTCAGGGCCCAGGACAGCCCCAGCATTTT. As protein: CASSQDPQGPGQPQHF.

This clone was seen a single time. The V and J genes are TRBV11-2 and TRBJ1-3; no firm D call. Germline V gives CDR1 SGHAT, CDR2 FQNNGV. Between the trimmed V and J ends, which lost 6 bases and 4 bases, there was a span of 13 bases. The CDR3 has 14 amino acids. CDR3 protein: CASSWSTAGNTIYF. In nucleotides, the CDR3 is TGTGCCAGCAGTTGGTCCACTGCAGGAAACACCATATATTTT.

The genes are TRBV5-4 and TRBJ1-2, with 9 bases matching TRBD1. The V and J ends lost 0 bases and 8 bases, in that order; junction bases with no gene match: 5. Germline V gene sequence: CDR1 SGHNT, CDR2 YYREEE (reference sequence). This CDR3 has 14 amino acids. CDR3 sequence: CASSLDRGRGGYTF. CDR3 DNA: TGTGCCAGCAGCTTGGACAGGGGGCGAGGAGGCTACACCTTC.

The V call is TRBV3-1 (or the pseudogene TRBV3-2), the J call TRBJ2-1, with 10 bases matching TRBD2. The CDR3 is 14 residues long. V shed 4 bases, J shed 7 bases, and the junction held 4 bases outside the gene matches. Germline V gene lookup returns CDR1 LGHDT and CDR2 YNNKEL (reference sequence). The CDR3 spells CASSPGLAKNEQFF. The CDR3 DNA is TGTGCCAGCAGCCCGGGACTAGCGAAGAATGAGCAGTTCTTC.

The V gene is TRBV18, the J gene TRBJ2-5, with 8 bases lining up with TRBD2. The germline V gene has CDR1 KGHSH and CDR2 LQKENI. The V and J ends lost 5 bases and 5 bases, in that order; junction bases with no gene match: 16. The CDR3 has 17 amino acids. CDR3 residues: CASSSDREGSFRETQYF. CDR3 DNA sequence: TGTGCCAGCTCATCCGACCGGGAGGGGAGTTTTCGGGAGACCCAGTACTTC.

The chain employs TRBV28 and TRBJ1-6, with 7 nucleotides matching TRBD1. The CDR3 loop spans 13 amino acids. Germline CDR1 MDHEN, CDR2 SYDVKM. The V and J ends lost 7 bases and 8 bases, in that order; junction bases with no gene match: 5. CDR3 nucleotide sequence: TGTGCCAGCATCCCGGGACAGCATTCACCCCTCCACTTT. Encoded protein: CASIPGQHSPLHF.

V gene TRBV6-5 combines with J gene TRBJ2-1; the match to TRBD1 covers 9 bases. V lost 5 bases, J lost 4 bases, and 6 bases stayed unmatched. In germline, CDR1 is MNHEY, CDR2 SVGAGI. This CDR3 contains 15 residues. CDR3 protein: CASSKGQGIYNEQFF. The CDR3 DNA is TGTGCCAGCAGTAAGGGACAGGGAATTTACAATGAGCAGTTCTTC.

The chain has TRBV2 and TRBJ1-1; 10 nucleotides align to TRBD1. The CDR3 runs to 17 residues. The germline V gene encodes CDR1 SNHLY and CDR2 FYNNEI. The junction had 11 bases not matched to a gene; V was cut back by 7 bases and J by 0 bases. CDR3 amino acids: CASTAQGQGRMNTEAFF. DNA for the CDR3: TGTGCCAGCACGGCTCAGGGACAGGGGAGGATGAACACTGAAGCTTTCTTT.

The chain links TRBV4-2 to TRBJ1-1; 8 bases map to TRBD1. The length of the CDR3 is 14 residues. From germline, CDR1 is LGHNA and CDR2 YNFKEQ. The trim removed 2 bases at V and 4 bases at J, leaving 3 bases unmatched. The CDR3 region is CASSQQDRATEAFF. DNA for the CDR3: TGTGCCAGCAGCCAACAGGACAGGGCCACTGAAGCTTTCTTT.

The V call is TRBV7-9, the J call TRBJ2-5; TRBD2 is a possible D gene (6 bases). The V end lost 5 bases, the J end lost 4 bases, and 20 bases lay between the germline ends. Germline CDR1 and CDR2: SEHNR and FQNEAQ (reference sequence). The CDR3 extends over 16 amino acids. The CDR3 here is CASSPRLGGVIETQYF. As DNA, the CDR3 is TGTGCCAGCAGCCCCCGACTAGGTGGGGTCATAGAGACCCAGTACTTC.

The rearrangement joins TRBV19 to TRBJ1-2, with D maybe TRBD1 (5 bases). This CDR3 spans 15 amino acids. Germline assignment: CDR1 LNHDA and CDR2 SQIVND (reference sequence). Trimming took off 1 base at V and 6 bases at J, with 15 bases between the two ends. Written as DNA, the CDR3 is TGTGCCAGTAGTATAGGTTCGGACATCCCTCATGGCTACACCTTC. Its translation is CASSIGSDIPHGYTF.

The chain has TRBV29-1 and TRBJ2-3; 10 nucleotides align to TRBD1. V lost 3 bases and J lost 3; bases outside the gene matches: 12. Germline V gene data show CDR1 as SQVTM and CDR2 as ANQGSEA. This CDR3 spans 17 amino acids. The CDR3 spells CSVEGTGVKGLTDTQYF. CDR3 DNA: TGCAGCGTTGAGGGGACAGGGGTAAAGGGGTTGACAGATACGCAGTATTTT.

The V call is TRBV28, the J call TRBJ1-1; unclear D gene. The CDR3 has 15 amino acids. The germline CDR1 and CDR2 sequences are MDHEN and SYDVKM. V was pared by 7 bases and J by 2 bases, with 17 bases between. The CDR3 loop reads CASNVPGRSNTEAFF. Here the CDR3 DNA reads TGTGCCAGCAATGTCCCTGGGAGGTCTAACACTGAAGCTTTCTTT.

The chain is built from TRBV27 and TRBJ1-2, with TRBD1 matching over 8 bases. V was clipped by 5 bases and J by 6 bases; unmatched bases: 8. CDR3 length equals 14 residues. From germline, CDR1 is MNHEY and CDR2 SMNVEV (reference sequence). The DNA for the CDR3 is TGTGCCAGCAGTCCCTTGCAGGGGGCGGATGGCTACACCTTC. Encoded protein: CASSPLQGADGYTF.

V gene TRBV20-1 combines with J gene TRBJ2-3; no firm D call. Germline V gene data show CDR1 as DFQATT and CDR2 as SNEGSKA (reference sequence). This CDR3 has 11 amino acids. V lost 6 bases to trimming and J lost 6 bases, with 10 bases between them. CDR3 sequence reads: CSALSLDTQYF. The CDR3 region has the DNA TGCAGTGCCCTGAGTTTGGATACGCAGTATTTT.